The TCR beta chain under discussion was sequenced for a study of T cells in Graves' hyperthyroidism and ophthalmopathy (dated by TCRdb to about 2019). The study in broad terms: Peripheral blood was sampled at the time of initial diagnosis, prior to any treatment. To identify TCR V-J signatures that set the groups apart, the researchers used a discovery cohort of 90 to 100 patients, made up of fewer than 50 with Graves' ophthalmopathy and about 60 with stable Graves' hyperthyroidism. Prospective prediction of ophthalmopathy was tested in an independent validation cohort consisting of 18 to 20 hyperthyroidism patients and some 15 patients who later progressed to ophthalmopathy. The 100 or so discovery patients were divided at random into training and test sets in a 7:3 ratio. In addition, the study compared T-cell repertoires in thyroid tissue and in blood from roughly six Graves' hyperthyroidism patients. Once sampling was done, hyperthyroidism patients were given methimazole at a starting dose of 30 mg daily, whereas ophthalmopathy patients were given high-dose intravenous methylprednisolone. The paper reports TCR Vbeta CDR3 sequencing of roughly 140 peripheral blood samples: under 45 ophthalmopathy, fewer than 80 hyperthyroidism and around 17 progressor patients. Study-wide conclusions, independent of this receptor: In validation, the model predicted progression to ophthalmopathy with around 71% sensitivity and around 72% specificity, a median of approximately 6.5 months before onset. Blood samples also contained most of the expanded thyroid clonotypes (frequency above 0.001), which suggests that blood repertoires may reflect thyroid immune responses. Sample size was not statistically predetermined, and investigators were not blinded to group allocation. A model built on a 13 V-J signature distinguished ophthalmopathy from stable hyperthyroidism, reaching roughly 88% sensitivity and 81% to 83% specificity in cross-validation and 80%/75% in testing.

From the cysteine through the phenylalanine, the CDR3 covers 13 amino acids. The CDR3 DNA has 39 bases and is translated from base 1. CDR1 and CDR2 were assigned from the germline V gene as ENHRY and SYGVKD. V is pared back by 4 bases and J by 3 bases, with 9 bases lying between the germline termini. Graves' hyperthyroidism was defined as stable when no progression to ophthalmopathy occurred over 18 months of follow-up. The hyperthyroidism patients were between 18 and 65 years old and newly diagnosed, with a disease duration of less than 2 months. Exclusion was applied to patients with uncontrolled infections, other autoimmune diseases, pregnancy or lactation. Diagnoses were based on clinical symptoms, serum thyroxine and TRAb, thyroid ultrasound and orbital computed tomography. PBMCs were isolated from approximately 10 ml of fresh peripheral blood by Ficoll-Paque density gradient centrifugation. Total RNA was extracted with Trizol reagent, and quality was checked on an Agilent 2100 Bioanalyzer.

TCR beta CDR3 regions were amplified from RNA transcripts. The TCR CDR3 was subjected to a first round of RT-PCR using the HTBI primer set and the Qiagen OneStep RT-PCR kit. Libraries were constructed in a second round of multiplex PCR, after which size selection and purification were performed. Sequencing of the libraries was done on an Illumina HiSeq2000 using paired-end 100 bp reads. As for the authors' bioinformatics: SOAPnuke was used to process the raw data, removing reads that contained adapters or uncalled bases, had a mean Phred below 15, or lacked an exact match to the constant primer or identifier. COPE v1.2.5 was used to merge high-quality paired reads, and clonotypes were defined as unique nucleotide sequences. MiTCR v1.1 was used to align clonotypes to the IMGT TRBV, TRBD and TRBJ reference segments. Only V-J combinations with frequency above 0.0001, covering about 99% of repertoires, were analysed. The TCS score was defined as the ratio of F50 (clonal expansion) to E x V (chaos), calculated using BLOSUM62-based TCRdist between CDR3 peptides within each V-J. Welch's t-statistics and random forest reduced 450 to 600 V-J features to 10 to 15, which were used in a naive Bayes classifier (R e1071). TCRdb reprocessing: public reads trimmed at Q25 with fastp, clones called with MiXCR, in-frame beta chains kept. Identical CDR3 proteins give one entry, which carries the most common genes and DNA. TCRdb, not the authors, supplied the V and J calls. The sample table holds around 350,000 distinct CDR3 sequences, of which roughly 25% were seen once. The ten most abundant clones make up less than 85% of the sample.

In the case of this clonotype: Its antigen is still unknown. Within one base of it there is no much larger clone, and no base qualities were kept.

The sample was blood. The receptor was isolated from a man aged 50-60 years with Graves' hyperthyroidism. The chain is made from TRBV10-3 and TRBJ1-1; the D segment could be TRBD1, given 5 matching bases. The DNA sequence is as follows: TGTGCCATCAGTGCCAGGGAGGACACTGAAGCTTTCTTT. This codes for CAISAREDTEAFF.